This T cell receptor (beta chain) came from a study of cytomegalovirus exposure and HLA in healthy donors. Germline V CDR1 and CDR2: SGHVS, FQNEAQ. The length of the CDR3 is 16 residues. With V trimmed by 5 bases and J by 6 bases, 11 bases remained unmatched. Vbeta (60) and Jbeta (13) primers were used in the PCR. Using immunoSEQ multiplex PCR, the repertoire was profiled, and TCRdb retains in-frame clones only, with some absent. Found here are around 150,000 clones, approximately 79% of them singletons; the top ten hold around 1.9%. This receptor was obtained from a man aged 35 to 55 in good health and CMV-seronegative. The V call is TRBV7-8, the J call TRBJ2-3, with 10 bases lining up with TRBD2. Sequencing was done on a sample of PBMCs. CDR3 bases: TGTGCCAGCAGCCAACTAAGCGGGAGGGCATCGGATACGCAGTATTTT. Translated, it gives CASSQLSGRASDTQYF.